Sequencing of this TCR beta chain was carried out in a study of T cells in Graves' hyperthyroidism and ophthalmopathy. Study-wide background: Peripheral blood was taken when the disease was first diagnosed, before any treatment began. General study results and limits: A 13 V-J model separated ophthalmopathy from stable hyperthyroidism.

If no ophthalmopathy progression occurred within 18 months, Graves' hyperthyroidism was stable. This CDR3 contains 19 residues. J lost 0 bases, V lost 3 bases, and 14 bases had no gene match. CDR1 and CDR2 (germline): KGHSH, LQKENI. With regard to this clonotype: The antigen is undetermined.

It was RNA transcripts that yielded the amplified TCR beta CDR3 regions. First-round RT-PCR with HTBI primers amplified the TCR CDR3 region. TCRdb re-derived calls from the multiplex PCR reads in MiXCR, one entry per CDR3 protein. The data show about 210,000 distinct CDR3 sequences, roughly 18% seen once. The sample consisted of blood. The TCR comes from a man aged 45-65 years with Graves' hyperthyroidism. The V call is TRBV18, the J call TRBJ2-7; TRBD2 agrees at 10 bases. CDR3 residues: CASSPTGLASRRISYEQYF. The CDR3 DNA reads TGTGCCAGCTCACCTACGGGACTAGCGTCGAGGAGGATCTCCTACGAGCAGTACTTC.